The source of this TCR beta chain is a study of persistence of HIV-infected CD4 T cells (dated by TCRdb to the early 2020s). Regarding the research as a whole: The median time the participants had spent on suppressive ART was approximately eight years. Peripheral blood samples of up to roughly 180 mL were taken at multiple time points, with the exception of two participants who underwent leukapheresis at a single time point. Anti-CD3/anti-CD28 stimulation activated a higher proportion of cells, with a lower memory fraction, than antigen stimulation. The study isolated CMV- and HIV-1 Gag-responding CD4+ T cells from ART-treated individuals to examine antigen-driven clonal expansion of HIV-1-infected cells. Proviral sequencing was used to assess clonality among infected cells, whereas TCRbeta sequencing gauged the clonality of all cells within each sorted population. Cross-participant TCR cluster analysis included under ten participants for CMV and roughly 7 participants for Gag. Findings and caveats that apply to the study as a whole: TCR oligoclonality correlated with proviral oligoclonality within the same sorted populations. The study involved few individuals and tested only a limited range of antigens. Because the TCR analyses were done in bulk, restricting them to just the rare CMV-responding cells that actually carried HIV-1 proviruses was not possible. Antigen-responding cells were enriched for expanded CDR3beta sequences that were degenerate, which suggests that CD4+ responses to CMV and Gag underwent convergent selection. TCRbeta richness in CMV- and Gag-responding cells was significantly lower than in anti-CD3/anti-CD28-responding cells; CMV-responding cells had higher oligoclonality than CD3/CD28-stimulated and Gag-responding cells.

The meaning of the sample's treatment or condition label: suppressive antiretroviral therapy. As a nonspecific positive control representing the CD4+ T cell repertoire, cells were stimulated with anti-CD3/anti-CD28 magnetic beads. Sorting of responding CD4+ T cells was based on upregulation of both CD40 ligand and CD69. HIV-1-infected adults in whom suppressive ART had been started during chronic infection were enrolled as participants. Participants had undetectable plasma HIV-1 RNA below 50 copies/mL for at least 4 years. To be included, a participant needed positive CMV serology and a CD4+ T cell count above 400 cells/uL. Before stimulation, PBMCs were isolated using density centrifugation and depleted of CD8+ T cells. Stimulation of CD8-depleted PBMCs was carried out for approximately 17 hours with anti-CD28/CD49d costimulation, CD40-blocking antibody and enfuvirtide, to prevent new infections. Cell sorting was done on a Beckman Coulter MoFlo Legacy or XDP sorter, and dead cells were excluded with propidium iodide. The QIAamp DNA Mini Kit was used for genomic DNA extraction from samples above one million cells, and the Quick-DNA Microprep Kit was used otherwise.

The immunoSEQ hsTCRB assay version 4, run in survey mode, was used to sequence TCRbeta repertoires from genomic DNA. For TCRbeta sequencing, genomic DNA was diluted to around 9.7 ng/uL, with up to 1 ug used per sample. The authors' analysis ran thus. ImmunoSeq Analyzer 3.0 was used for analysis of TCRbeta data, and diversity was computed on productive nucleotide rearrangements. The improved Chao index was used to estimate lower-bound TCR diversity, and the Gini coefficient was used to estimate clonality using the Immunarch R package. Nucleotide rearrangements that differed but encoded the same CDR3beta amino acid sequence were counted as separate clonotypes. TCRbeta sequences significantly enriched in antigen-responding cells relative to anti-CD3/anti-CD28-activated cells were identified by differential abundance analysis. Using predicted peptide-MHC specificity as the basis, GLIPH2 grouped TCRs into clusters, both for each participant individually and for the merged data sets that combined participants. The clones in this table, taken by TCRdb from immuneACCESS, are in-frame only. Not every clone is retained; where verified, under half of the shortfall comes from an unresolved V gene, and the cause of the rest is unknown. V and J calls plus clone size are reproduced from that table; the DNA served to infer D and trimming. The sample table lists under 45,000 clones, roughly 90% of them with a count of one. Just over 1% of the sample rests with the top ten.

This clone has only a few counts. Its cognate antigen has yet to be identified. No base qualities exist here, and no much larger clone lies one base off it. CDR1 and CDR2, per the germline V gene, are MGHRA and YSYEKL. V loses 4 bases, J loses 1 base, and the germline ends lie 20 bases apart. The CDR3 numbers 18 residues from cysteine through phenylalanine. Of all the DNA, just the CDR3 is kept, 54 bases in frame from base 1. This receptor chain uses TRBV4-1 and TRBJ1-5, and possibly TRBD1, on 6 matching bases. This receptor was taken from an adult man with HIV who was CMV-seropositive. Material: CD4+ T cells sorted from PBMCs after roughly 18-hour stimulation, obtained from a patient who received antiretroviral therapy. The sample's cell subset or site, from its label and the paper: CD40L+CD69+ CD4 T cells responding to anti-CD3/anti-CD28 beads, representing the overall repertoire. CDR3 region: CASSRAMDGGRSNQPQHF. The DNA sequence reads TGCGCCAGCAGCCGGGCCATGGATGGGGGCCGAAGCAATCAGCCCCAGCATTTT.